This T cell receptor (beta chain) emerged from a study of human T cells and chemical hapten exposure. This clonotype was seen more than once but under ten times. The antigen remains unidentified. Study-level points and caveats: Relative to control repertoires, expanded TCRs gave rise to significantly more large CDR3 similarity clusters.

Each CDR3 protein is one row after TCRdb ran MiXCR on the RACE reads. The sample has 180,000 or so distinct CDR3 sequences; roughly 15% are singletons. The time point denotes: patch test 1, 2 weeks after DPC sensitization. This sample's treatment: therapeutic diphenylcyclopropenone sensitization with weekly scalp DPC. V was clipped by 2 bases and J by 9 bases; unmatched bases: 5. This CDR3 spans 15 amino acids. Germline values: CDR1 MDHEN, CDR2 SYDVKM. V gene TRBV28 combines with J gene TRBJ2-1; 12 positions agree with TRBD2. This sequence was found in a woman aged 25 to 39 with alopecia areata. Some clones in this sample may be carry-over from other donors' samples. Material: whole blood, obtained in connection with sensitization to the hapten diphenylcyclopropenone (DPC). The chain's CDR3 is CASSLLAGGPTEQFF. CDR3 in DNA: TGTGCCAGCAGTTTACTAGCGGGGGGGCCTACTGAGCAGTTCTTC.